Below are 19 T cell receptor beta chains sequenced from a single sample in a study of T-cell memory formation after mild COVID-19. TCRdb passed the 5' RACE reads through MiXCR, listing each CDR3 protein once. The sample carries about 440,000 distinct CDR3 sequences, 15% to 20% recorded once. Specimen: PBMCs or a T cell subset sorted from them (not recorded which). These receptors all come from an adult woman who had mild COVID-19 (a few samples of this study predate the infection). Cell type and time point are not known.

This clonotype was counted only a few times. The CDR3 coding sequence is TGTGCCAGCAGCGTAGGAACATTCCAGAGGGATACGCAGTATTTT. Encoded protein: CASSVGTFQRDTQYF. V and J are TRBV9 and TRBJ2-3, with D hard to call. Germline V gives CDR1 SGDLS, CDR2 YYNGEE. The ends were cut back, 0 bases at V and 6 bases at J, with 14 bases in the middle. The CDR3 sequence is 15 residues long.

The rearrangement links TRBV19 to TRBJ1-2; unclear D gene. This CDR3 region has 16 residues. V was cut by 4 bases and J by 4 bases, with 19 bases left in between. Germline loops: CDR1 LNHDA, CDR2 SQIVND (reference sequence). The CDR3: CASSKRSQALLYGYTF. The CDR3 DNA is TGTGCCAGTAGTAAGAGAAGTCAGGCCCTGCTCTATGGCTACACCTTC.

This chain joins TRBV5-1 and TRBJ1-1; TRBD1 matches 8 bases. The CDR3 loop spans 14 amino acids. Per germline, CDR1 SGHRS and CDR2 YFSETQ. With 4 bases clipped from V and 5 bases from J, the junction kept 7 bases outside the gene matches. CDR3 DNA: TGCGCCAGCAGCCACGGACAGGGTTGGACTGAAGCTTTCTTT. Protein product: CASSHGQGWTEAFF.

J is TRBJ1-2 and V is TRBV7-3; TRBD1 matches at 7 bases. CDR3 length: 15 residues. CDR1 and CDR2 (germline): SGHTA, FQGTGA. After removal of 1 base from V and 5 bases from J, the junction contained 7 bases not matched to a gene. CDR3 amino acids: CASSLRGGAEYGYTF. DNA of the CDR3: TGTGCCAGCAGCTTAAGAGGGGGCGCGGAGTATGGCTACACCTTC.

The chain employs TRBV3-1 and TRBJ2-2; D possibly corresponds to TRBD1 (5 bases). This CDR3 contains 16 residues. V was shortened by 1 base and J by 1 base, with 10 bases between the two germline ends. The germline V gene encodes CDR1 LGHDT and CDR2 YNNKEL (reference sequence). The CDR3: CASSQGTLWNTGELFF. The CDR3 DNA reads TGTGCCAGCAGCCAAGGGACACTCTGGAACACCGGGGAGCTGTTTTTT.

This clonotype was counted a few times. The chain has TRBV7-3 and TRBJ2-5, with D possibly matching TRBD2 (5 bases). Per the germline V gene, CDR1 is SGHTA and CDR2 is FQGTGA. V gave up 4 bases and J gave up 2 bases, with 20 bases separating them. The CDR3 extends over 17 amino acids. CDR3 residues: CASSSGSSARGQETQYF. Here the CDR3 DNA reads TGTGCCAGCAGCTCCGGAAGTAGCGCACGGGGACAAGAGACCCAGTACTTC.

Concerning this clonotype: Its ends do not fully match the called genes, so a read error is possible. The CDR3 here is CASSLGTVGETQYF. In DNA, the CDR3 is TGTGCTAGCAGCTTAGGGACAGTCGGAGAGACCCAGTACTTC. The chain couples TRBV7-7 to TRBJ2-5; TRBD1 matches at 7 bases. This CDR3 has 14 residues. CDR1 SSHAT and CDR2 FNYEAQ come from the germline V gene (reference sequence).

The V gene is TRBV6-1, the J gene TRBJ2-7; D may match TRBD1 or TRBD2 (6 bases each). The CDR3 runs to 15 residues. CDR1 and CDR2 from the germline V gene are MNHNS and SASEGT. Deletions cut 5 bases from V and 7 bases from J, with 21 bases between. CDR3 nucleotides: TGTGCCAGCAGTCCCGGGGGCCCCGGGGTTGGGGAGCAGTACTTC. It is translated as CASSPGGPGVGEQYF.

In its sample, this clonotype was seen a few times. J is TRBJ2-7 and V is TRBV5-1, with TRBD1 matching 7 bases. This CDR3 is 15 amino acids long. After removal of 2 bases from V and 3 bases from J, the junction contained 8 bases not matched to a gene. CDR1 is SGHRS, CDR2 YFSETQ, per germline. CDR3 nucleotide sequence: TGCGCCAGCAGCTTTGTGACAGGGACGTTCTACGAGCAGTACTTC. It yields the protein CASSFVTGTFYEQYF.

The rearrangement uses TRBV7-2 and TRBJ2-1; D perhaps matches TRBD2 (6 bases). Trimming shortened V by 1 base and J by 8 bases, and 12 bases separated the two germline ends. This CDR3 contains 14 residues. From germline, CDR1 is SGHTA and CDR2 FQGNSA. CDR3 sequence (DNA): TGTGCCAGCAGCTTAGTACTAGCCCTTCATGAGCAGTTCTTC. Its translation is CASSLVLALHEQFF.

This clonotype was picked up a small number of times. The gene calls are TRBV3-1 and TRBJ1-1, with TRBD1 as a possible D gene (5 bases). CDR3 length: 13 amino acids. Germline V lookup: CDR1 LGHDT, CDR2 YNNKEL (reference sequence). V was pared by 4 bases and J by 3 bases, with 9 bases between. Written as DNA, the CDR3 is TGTGCCAGCAGCCCCGGGACCTACACTGAAGCTTTCTTT. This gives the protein CASSPGTYTEAFF. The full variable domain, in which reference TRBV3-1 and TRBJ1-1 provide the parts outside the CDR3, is DTAVSQTPKYLVTQMGNDKSIKCEQNLGHDTMYWYKQDSKKFLKIMFSYNNKELIINETVPNRFSPKSPDKAHLNLHINSLELGDSAVYFCASSPGTYTEAFFGQGTRLTVV.

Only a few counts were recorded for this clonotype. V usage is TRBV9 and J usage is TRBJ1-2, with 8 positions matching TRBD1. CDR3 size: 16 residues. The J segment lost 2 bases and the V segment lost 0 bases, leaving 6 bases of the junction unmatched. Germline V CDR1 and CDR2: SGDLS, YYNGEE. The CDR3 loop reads CASSVDQGAQNYGYTF. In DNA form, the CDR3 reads TGTGCCAGCAGCGTAGATCAGGGGGCGCAGAACTATGGCTACACCTTC. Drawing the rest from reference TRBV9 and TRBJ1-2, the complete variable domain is DSGVTQTPKHLITATGQRVTLRCSPRSGDLSVYWYQQSLDQGLQFLIQYYNGEERAKGNILERFSAQQFPDLHSELNLSSLELGDSALYFCASSVDQGAQNYGYTFGSGTRLTVV.

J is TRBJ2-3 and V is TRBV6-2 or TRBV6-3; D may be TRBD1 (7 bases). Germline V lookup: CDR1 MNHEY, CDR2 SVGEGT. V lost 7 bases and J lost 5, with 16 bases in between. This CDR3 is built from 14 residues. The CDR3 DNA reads TGTGCCAGCATCCAGGGGGGAACCCTAGATACGCAGTATTTT. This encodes CASIQGGTLDTQYF.

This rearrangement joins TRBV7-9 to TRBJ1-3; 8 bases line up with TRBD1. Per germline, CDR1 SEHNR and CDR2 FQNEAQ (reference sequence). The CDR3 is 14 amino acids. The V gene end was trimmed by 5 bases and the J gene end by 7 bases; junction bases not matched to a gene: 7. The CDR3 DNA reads TGTGCCAGCAGCGAAACGGACAGGGTGAACACCATATATTTT. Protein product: CASSETDRVNTIYF.

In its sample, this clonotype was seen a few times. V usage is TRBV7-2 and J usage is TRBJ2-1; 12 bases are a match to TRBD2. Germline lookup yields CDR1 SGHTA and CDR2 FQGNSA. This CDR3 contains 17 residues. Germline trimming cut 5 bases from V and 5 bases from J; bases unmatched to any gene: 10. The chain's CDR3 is CASSPGTSGPPHNEQFF. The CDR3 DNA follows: TGTGCCAGCAGCCCGGGGACTAGCGGGCCTCCTCACAATGAGCAGTTCTTC.

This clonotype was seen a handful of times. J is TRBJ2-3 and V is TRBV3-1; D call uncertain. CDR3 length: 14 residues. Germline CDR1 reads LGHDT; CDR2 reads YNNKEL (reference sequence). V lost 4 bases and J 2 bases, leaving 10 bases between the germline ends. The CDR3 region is CASSLYWDTDTQYF. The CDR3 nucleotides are TGTGCCAGCAGCCTGTATTGGGACACAGATACGCAGTATTTT.

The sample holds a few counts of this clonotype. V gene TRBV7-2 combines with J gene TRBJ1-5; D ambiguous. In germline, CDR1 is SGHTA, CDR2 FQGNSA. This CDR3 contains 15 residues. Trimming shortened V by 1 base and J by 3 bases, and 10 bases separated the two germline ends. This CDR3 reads CASSLGSTTNQPQHF. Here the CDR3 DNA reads TGTGCCAGCAGCTTAGGGTCCACGACCAATCAGCCCCAGCATTTT.

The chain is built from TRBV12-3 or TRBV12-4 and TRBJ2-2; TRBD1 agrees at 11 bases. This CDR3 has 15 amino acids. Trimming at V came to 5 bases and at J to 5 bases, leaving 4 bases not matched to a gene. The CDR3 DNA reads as TGTGCCAGCAGTGGGGGGACAGGGGGGACCGGGGAGCTGTTTTTT. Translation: CASSGGTGGTGELFF.

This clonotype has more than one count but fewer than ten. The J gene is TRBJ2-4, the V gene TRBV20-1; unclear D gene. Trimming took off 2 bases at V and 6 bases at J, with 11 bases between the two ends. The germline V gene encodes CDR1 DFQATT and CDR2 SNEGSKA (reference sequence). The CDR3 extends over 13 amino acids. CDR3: CSARLLTLNIQYF. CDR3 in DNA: TGCAGTGCTAGACTCCTGACCCTAAACATTCAGTACTTC.